This T cell receptor beta chain derives from a study of cytomegalovirus exposure and HLA in healthy donors. General study results and limits: As a later analysis revealed, most CMV-associated TCR beta chains appeared HLA-restricted.

In germline, CDR1 is SEHNR, CDR2 FQNEAQ (reference sequence). The CDR3 spans 16 residues. Trimming stripped 5 bases from V and 11 bases from J, with 22 bases between. Concerning this clone: The target antigen is unknown.

The primer mix had 60 Vbeta and 13 Jbeta primers. Methods used by the authors: Later work found approximately 80 million unique TCR beta chains, with approximately 12 million shared. Clones were sequenced by immunoSEQ multiplex PCR, and TCRdb holds only the in-frame ones, with some missing. That table supplies the V and J calls and clone size; D and trimming were determined from the DNA. The table shows 50,000 or so clones, with roughly 84% occurring only once. This receptor was identified in a woman younger than 30 in good health and CMV-seronegative. Specimen: PBMCs. The chain joins TRBV7-9 to TRBJ1-6; tentatively, D is TRBD1 (6 bases). The CDR3 spells CASSPRGGAARTPLHF. The CDR3 coding sequence is TGTGCCAGCAGCCCCCGCGGGGGGGCGGCTCGTACACCCCTCCACTTT.